Each of the 25 T cell receptor beta chains below was sequenced from the same sample in a study of blood T cell repertoires in COVID-19. Assay used: immunoSEQ multiplex PCR; TCRdb lists only in-frame clones, some missing. The data hold 280,000 or so clones, with about 91% observed a single time. The sequenced sample was peripheral blood. These receptors were collected from a woman between 25 and 40 years old who had recovered from COVID-19.

CDR3 nucleotide sequence: TGTGCCAGCAGTCTTCAGGATTATAATTCACCCCTCCACTTT. Protein sequence: CASSLQDYNSPLHF. J is TRBJ1-6 and V is TRBV28; D is undetermined. Looked up from germline, CDR1 is MDHEN and CDR2 is SYDVKM. V was cut by 5 bases and J by 4 bases, with 9 bases left in between. The CDR3 has 14 amino acids.

The V and J genes are TRBV7-9 and TRBJ1-2, with D possibly TRBD1 on 5 matching bases. Deletions cut 1 base from V and 0 bases from J, with 6 bases between. This CDR3 contains 14 residues. Germline CDR1 reads SEHNR; CDR2 reads FQNEAQ (reference sequence). The CDR3 protein is CASSLDRSNYGYTF. The DNA for the CDR3 is TGTGCCAGCAGCTTAGACAGGTCTAACTATGGCTACACCTTC.

The chain employs TRBV9 and TRBJ2-6; D uncertain. The CDR3 consists of 18 residues. V lost 4 bases and J lost 0, with 17 bases in between. Looked up from germline, CDR1 is SGDLS and CDR2 is YYNGEE. DNA for the CDR3: TGTGCCAGCAGCCCCTCAATTCACGGGTTCTCTGGGGCCAACGTCCTGACTTTC. It translates to CASSPSIHGFSGANVLTF.

The gene calls are TRBV7-8 and TRBJ2-7; 12 positions agree with TRBD1. V trimming: 0 bases; J trimming: 1 base; junction bases outside the gene matches: 1. Germline V gene data show CDR1 as SGHVS and CDR2 as FQNEAQ. The CDR3 length is 16 residues. This CDR3 is CASSLAGQGASYEQYF. In DNA, the CDR3 is TGTGCCAGCAGCTTAGCGGGACAGGGGGCTTCCTACGAGCAGTACTTC.

The chain combines TRBV28 with TRBJ2-5; D is possibly TRBD2 (6 bases). Trimming pared 1 base from V and 0 bases from J, leaving 12 bases between. CDR3 size: 16 residues. Germline values: CDR1 MDHEN, CDR2 SYDVKM. The CDR3 loop is CASSLSRRGDQETQYF. For the CDR3, the DNA is TGTGCCAGCAGTTTATCCAGGCGGGGAGACCAAGAGACCCAGTACTTC.

This clone was counted a single time. The chain has TRBV7-2 and TRBJ2-5; 8 bases are a match to TRBD2. The CDR3 covers 13 residues. Germline assignment: CDR1 SGHTA and CDR2 FQGNSA. V dropped 7 bases and J dropped 6; count of bases not matched to a gene: 7. The CDR3 spells CASTGAGVKTQYF. The CDR3 region has the DNA TGTGCCAGCACCGGAGCGGGGGTAAAGACCCAGTACTTC.

The genes are TRBV3-1 (or the pseudogene TRBV3-2) and TRBJ2-1; 7 nucleotides line up with TRBD2. The V segment lost 2 bases and the J segment 7 bases; nucleotides outside the gene matches: 11. This CDR3 is built from 16 residues. Germline values: CDR1 LGHDT, CDR2 YNNKEL (reference sequence). This chain's CDR3 is CASSQPSGGGKNEQFF. The CDR3 DNA sequence: TGTGCCAGCAGCCAACCCTCTGGGGGGGGAAAGAATGAGCAGTTCTTC.

The rearrangement uses TRBV3-1 (or the pseudogene TRBV3-2) and TRBJ1-2; a weak D match, TRBD1 (5 bases). V lost 6 bases, J lost 5 bases, and 13 bases lay in between. This CDR3 has 13 amino acids. Germline CDR1 is LGHDT and CDR2 is YNNKEL (reference sequence). CDR3 loop: CASSASGGYGYTF. CDR3 in DNA: TGTGCCAGCAGTGCTAGTGGGGGGTATGGCTACACCTTC.

The rearrangement uses TRBV4-3 and TRBJ1-2; 7 nucleotides line up with TRBD1. The CDR3 extends over 15 amino acids. Germline V lookup: CDR1 LGHNA, CDR2 YSLEER. V lost 2 bases and J lost 4; bases outside the gene matches: 7. The CDR3 DNA reads TGCGCCAGCAGCCAACAGCAGGCAGGGGGCTATGGCTACACCTTC. Protein: CASSQQQAGGYGYTF.

The sample holds one count of this clone. The V and J genes are TRBV5-1 and TRBJ2-2; TRBD1 matches 7 bases. Germline V gene data show CDR1 as SGHRS and CDR2 as YFSETQ. Trimming removed 4 bases from V and 1 base from J; junction bases left unmatched: 7. The CDR3 runs to 16 residues. The CDR3 DNA follows: TGCGCCAGCAGCGCAGACCGACAGGGGAACACCGGGGAGCTGTTTTTT. This sequence encodes CASSADRQGNTGELFF.

The V gene is TRBV7-3, the J gene TRBJ1-1, with TRBD1 as a possible D gene (6 bases). V lost 10 bases, J lost 10 bases, and 19 bases lay in between. The CDR3 length is 12 residues. Germline V CDR1 and CDR2: SGHTA, FQGTGA. This CDR3 reads CAILEGGRGAFF. CDR3 in DNA: TGTGCCATCCTCGAGGGGGGGAGAGGAGCTTTCTTT.

This clone was observed once. The V and J genes are TRBV4-3 and TRBJ1-6; TRBD1 agrees at 10 bases. The V and J ends lost 5 bases and 6 bases, in that order; junction bases with no gene match: 4. In germline, CDR1 is LGHNA, CDR2 YSLEER. The CDR3 is 15 residues long. Written as DNA, the CDR3 is TGCGCCAGCAGCACCGGGACAGGGGTTAATTCACCCCTCCACTTT. It translates to CASSTGTGVNSPLHF.

The V call is TRBV7-2, the J call TRBJ1-4; tentatively, D is TRBD1 (6 bases). The CDR3 is 15 residues long. Germline V gene sequence: CDR1 SGHTA, CDR2 FQGNSA. V lost 4 bases and J lost 4, with 13 bases in between. The CDR3 is CASSYQGRGNEKLFF. The DNA for the CDR3 is TGTGCCAGCAGCTACCAGGGCAGGGGTAATGAAAAACTGTTTTTT.

The genes are TRBV24-1 and TRBJ2-6, with TRBD1 matching 7 bases. This CDR3 is 15 amino acids long. The germline V gene encodes CDR1 KGHDR and CDR2 SFDVKD. The junction had 1 base not matched to a gene; V was cut back by 4 bases and J by 2 bases. For the CDR3, the DNA is TGTGCCACCAGTGACGACAGGGCTGGGGCCAACGTCCTGACTTTC. Encoded protein: CATSDDRAGANVLTF.

This rearrangement joins TRBV2 to TRBJ2-2, with 12 bases identical to TRBD2. V trimming: 3 bases; J trimming: 2 bases; junction bases outside the gene matches: 7. Germline V gene lookup returns CDR1 SNHLY and CDR2 FYNNEI. CDR3 length equals 18 residues. Here the CDR3 reads CASSDARTSGINTGELFF. The CDR3 region has the DNA TGTGCCAGCAGTGACGCCCGGACTAGCGGGATCAACACCGGGGAGCTGTTTTTT.

This clone was picked up one time. This chain uses TRBV6-6 with TRBJ1-2, with D perhaps matching TRBD1 (5 bases). Germline V gene sequence: CDR1 MNHNY, CDR2 SVGAGI (reference sequence). The CDR3 is 15 residues long. The V gene lost 8 bases and the J gene lost 5 bases, with 21 bases spanning the gap. The CDR3 sequence is CASGPPSLGGYGYTF. CDR3 nucleotide sequence: TGTGCCAGCGGGCCGCCGTCTCTGGGGGGGTATGGCTACACCTTC.

The gene calls are TRBV2 and TRBJ2-7, with D possibly TRBD1 on 5 matching bases. The CDR3 contains 12 residues. The V end lost 7 bases, the J end lost 4 bases, and 11 bases lay between the germline ends. Looked up from germline, CDR1 is SNHLY and CDR2 is FYNNEI. The CDR3 nucleotides read TGTGCCAGCAATCAGGGTTTATACGAGCAGTACTTC. Its protein is CASNQGLYEQYF.

The chain carries TRBV18 and TRBJ1-2; D is perhaps TRBD1 (5 bases). Germline-derived CDR1 and CDR2 are KGHSH and LQKENI. The CDR3 runs 15 residues. Trimming shortened V by 3 bases and J by 5 bases, and 16 bases separated the two germline ends. CDR3 sequence: CASSPDNLFGYGYTF. In DNA, the CDR3 is TGTGCCAGCTCACCGGACAATCTTTTCGGATATGGCTACACCTTC.

The J gene is TRBJ1-5, the V gene TRBV28; 7 bases match TRBD1. CDR1 and CDR2 (germline): MDHEN, SYDVKM. The V gene end was trimmed by 4 bases and the J gene end by 7 bases; junction bases not matched to a gene: 4. CDR3 length: 13 amino acids. The CDR3 region is CASSSTGAQPQHF. Here the CDR3 DNA reads TGTGCCAGCAGTTCAACAGGGGCGCAGCCCCAGCATTTT.

The chain carries TRBV15 and TRBJ1-1, with a possible D match to TRBD1 (5 bases). The CDR3 contains 14 residues. Trimming removed 0 bases at V and 11 bases at J, with 16 bases between. Germline V gene data show CDR1 as LNHNV and CDR2 as YYDKDF (reference sequence). The CDR3 here is CATSRDRRQTEAFF. In DNA, the CDR3 is TGTGCCACCAGCAGAGATCGTAGACAGACAGAGGCTTTCTTT.

The genes are TRBV27 and TRBJ2-1; 7 positions agree with TRBD2. Per germline, CDR1 MNHEY and CDR2 SMNVEV (reference sequence). V gave up 2 bases and J gave up 4 bases; unmatched junction bases: 11. The CDR3 runs 17 residues. CDR3 DNA sequence: TGTGCCAGCAGTTTAACCAGCGGGGTCTTAAATTACAATGAGCAGTTCTTC. Encoded protein: CASSLTSGVLNYNEQFF.

The chain links TRBV7-2 to TRBJ1-6; no reliable D call. V was shortened by 5 bases and J by 2 bases, with 13 bases between the two germline ends. The CDR3 consists of 16 residues. CDR1 and CDR2 (germline): SGHTA, FQGNSA. In DNA form, the CDR3 reads TGTGCCAGCAGCCCTCGAGGCGGGCCCTATAATTCACCCCTCCACTTT. It translates to CASSPRGGPYNSPLHF.

The J gene is TRBJ2-3, the V gene TRBV28, with D maybe TRBD2 (5 bases). CDR1 MDHEN and CDR2 SYDVKM come from the germline V gene. The CDR3 runs 15 residues. V was clipped by 4 bases and J by 3 bases, with 14 bases between them. For the CDR3, the DNA is TGTGCCAGCAGTTCTCCTAGCATGGGTACAGATACGCAGTATTTT. Protein product: CASSSPSMGTDTQYF.

The chain combines TRBV6-2 or TRBV6-3 with TRBJ2-3, with 9 bases fitting TRBD1. Germline CDR1 reads MNHEY; CDR2 reads SVGEGT. With 2 bases clipped from V and 4 bases from J, the junction kept 7 bases outside the gene matches. The CDR3 has 16 residues. CDR3 sequence: CASSYRDRDRADTQYF. CDR3 sequence (DNA): TGTGCCAGCAGTTACCGGGACAGGGATCGCGCAGATACGCAGTATTTT.

The chain uses TRBV29-1 and TRBJ1-1; the match to TRBD1 covers 11 bases. The germline V gene has CDR1 SQVTM and CDR2 ANQGSEA. The CDR3 contains 12 residues. The J segment lost 3 bases and the V segment lost 6 bases, leaving 0 bases of the junction unmatched. The CDR3 DNA reads TGCAGCGTGGGACAGGGGGACACTGAAGCTTTCTTT. This translates into CSVGQGDTEAFF.